The T cell receptor (beta chain) under discussion was sequenced for a study of T-cell memory formation after mild COVID-19. The authors produced TCR alpha and TCR beta cDNA libraries with sample barcodes and UMIs by 5'RACE using constant-segment primers. TCRdb itself ran the 5' RACE reads through MiXCR, one entry per CDR3 protein. The table lists about 110,000 distinct CDR3 sequences, 15% to 20% of them singletons. The CDR3 length is 13 residues. The germline gives CDR1 SGHRS, CDR2 YFSETQ. V lost 5 bases to trimming and J lost 1 base; unmatched junction nucleotides: 1. In this sample, this clonotype turned up a few times.

Source material: PBMCs or a T cell subset sorted from them (not recorded which). This sequence joins TRBV5-1 and TRBJ1-1; 8 nucleotides align to TRBD1. This TCR was recovered from an adult woman who had mild COVID-19 (a few samples of this study predate the infection). Cell type and time point are not known. CDR3 sequence reads: CASSQGANTEAFF. The CDR3 nucleotides read TGCGCCAGCAGTCAGGGGGCGAACACTGAAGCTTTCTTT.